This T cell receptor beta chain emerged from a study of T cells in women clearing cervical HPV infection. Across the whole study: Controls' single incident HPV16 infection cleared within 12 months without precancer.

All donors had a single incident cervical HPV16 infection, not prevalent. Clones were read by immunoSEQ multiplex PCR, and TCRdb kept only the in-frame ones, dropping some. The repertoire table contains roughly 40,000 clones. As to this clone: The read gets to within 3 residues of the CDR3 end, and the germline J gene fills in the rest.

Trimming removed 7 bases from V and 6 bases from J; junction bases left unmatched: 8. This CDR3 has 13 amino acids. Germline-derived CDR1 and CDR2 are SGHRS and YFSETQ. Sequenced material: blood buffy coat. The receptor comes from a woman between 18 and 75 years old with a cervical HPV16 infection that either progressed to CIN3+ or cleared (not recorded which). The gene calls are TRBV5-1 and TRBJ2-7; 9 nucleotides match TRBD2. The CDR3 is CASRTSVSSEQYF. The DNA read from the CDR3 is TGCGCCAGCCGGACTAGCGTAAGCTCCGAG. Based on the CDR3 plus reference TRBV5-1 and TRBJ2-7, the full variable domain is KAGVTQTPRYLIKTRGQQVTLSCSPISGHRSVSWYQQTPGQGLQFLFEYFSETQRNKGNFPGRFSGRQFSNSRSEMNVSTLELGDSALYLCASRTSVSSEQYFGPGTRLTVT.